These T cell receptor beta chains were read from a single sample in a study of shared clonotypes between healthy human individuals. TCRdb's copy holds only in-frame clones and misses some; the assay was immunoSEQ multiplex PCR. The data hold fewer than 850,000 clones, with roughly 70% observed a single time. Sequencing was done on a sample of memory CD4+ T cells sorted from blood. The source is a woman in her thirties in good health. Both conserved end residues are part of each CDR3. D genes are given only for firm matches. A row's size may be missing; if present it is once, few, many or a size class.

J: TRBJ2-1
D: NA
size: NA
V: TRBV27
DNA: TGTGCCAGCAGTTATAGCTCCTACAATGAGCAGTTCTTC
CDR3: CASSYSSYNEQFF

J: TRBJ2-7
D: TRBD1
size: NA
V: TRBV5-1
DNA: TGCGCCAGCAGCCCCGGACAGGGGGCCTGGGAGCAGTACTTC
CDR3: CASSPGQGAWEQYF

J: TRBJ2-7
D: NA
size: NA
V: TRBV5-6
DNA: TGTGCCAGCAGCCCAGGACCGCTAGGCTACGAGCAGTACTTC
CDR3: CASSPGPLGYEQYF

J: TRBJ2-2
D: TRBD2
size: NA
V: TRBV27
DNA: TGTGCCAGCAGTCGACGGACTAGCGGGAGGACCGGGGAGCTGTTTTTT
CDR3: CASSRRTSGRTGELFF

J: TRBJ2-7
D: NA
size: NA
V: TRBV7-6
DNA: TGTGCCAGCAGCTTAAGTCGCGGGAAGTCACCCTACGAGCAGTACTTC
CDR3: CASSLSRGKSPYEQYF

J: TRBJ2-7
D: TRBD1
size: NA
V: TRBV28
DNA: TGTGCCAGCAGTAATACAGGGGTCAACGAGCAGTACTTC
CDR3: CASSNTGVNEQYF

J: TRBJ2-1
D: TRBD1
size: NA
V: TRBV7-3
DNA: TGTGCCAGCAGCGTCGGACAGGGGGTGTACAATGAGCAGTTCTTC
CDR3: CASSVGQGVYNEQFF

J: TRBJ2-3
D: TRBD2
size: NA
V: TRBV5-1
DNA: TGCGCCAGCAGCTCTAAGACGGGAGGGCCCATCACAGATACGCAGTATTTT
CDR3: CASSSKTGGPITDTQYF

J: TRBJ1-5
D: NA
size: NA
V: TRBV2
DNA: TGTGCCTCCGGGGGGCCCGGGGGCAATCAGCCCCAGCATTTT
CDR3: CASGGPGGNQPQHF

J: TRBJ1-5
D: NA
size: once
V: TRBV6-1
DNA: TGTGCCAGCAGTGAATTTGGGAATAGCAATCAGCCCCAGCATTTT
CDR3: CASSEFGNSNQPQHF

J: TRBJ2-7
D: TRBD1
size: once
V: TRBV27
DNA: TGTGCCAGACCCTCTGACAGGGGGAATACCTACGAGCAGTACTTC
CDR3: CARPSDRGNTYEQYF

J: TRBJ2-1
D: NA
size: NA
V: TRBV27
DNA: TGTGCCAGCGGCCGTAATCCGATAGGATACAATGAGCAGTTCTTC
CDR3: CASGRNPIGYNEQFF

J: TRBJ2-5
D: TRBD2
size: NA
V: TRBV4-2
DNA: TGTGCCAGCAGCAATAGCGGGAGGGCCGAGGGAGAGACCCAGTACTTC
CDR3: CASSNSGRAEGETQYF

J: TRBJ1-1
D: NA
size: NA
V: TRBV6-5
DNA: TGTGCCAGCACGGGCAGCAACCCCGCTGAAGCTTTCTTT
CDR3: CASTGSNPAEAFF

J: TRBJ2-1
D: TRBD1
size: NA
V: TRBV19
DNA: TGTGCCAGTAGTATAGTTGGGACAGGGTTCAGCTCCTACAATGAGCAGTTCTTC
CDR3: CASSIVGTGFSSYNEQFF

J: TRBJ2-2
D: TRBD1
size: NA
V: TRBV4-1
DNA: TGCGCCAGCAGCCAAGACCTTCGGGACAGGGGCAACACCGGGGAGCTGTTTTTT
CDR3: CASSQDLRDRGNTGELFF

J: TRBJ2-7
D: TRBD2
size: NA
V: TRBV5-4
DNA: TGTGCCAGCAGCTTGACGGGACTAGCGGGAGGGCATGTCTTC
CDR3: CASSLTGLAGGHVF

J: TRBJ1-4
D: TRBD1
size: NA
V: TRBV7-8
DNA: TGTGCCAGCAGCTTAGCAAACAGGGGGGCAACTAATGAAAAACTGTTTTTT
CDR3: CASSLANRGATNEKLFF

J: TRBJ2-2
D: NA
size: many
V: TRBV4-1
DNA: TGCGCCAGCAGCCCGAGGGAGGGGGCGACCGGGGAGCTGTTTTTT
CDR3: CASSPREGATGELFF

J: TRBJ2-7
D: NA
size: NA
V: TRBV7-2
DNA: TGTGCCAGCAGCTTAGGTCCGCTCGAGCAGTACTTC
CDR3: CASSLGPLEQYF

J: TRBJ2-7
D: TRBD1
size: NA
V: TRBV18
DNA: TGTGCCAGCTCACCAGAGACAGGGCGCGAGCAGTACTTC
CDR3: CASSPETGREQYF

J: TRBJ1-4
D: NA
size: NA
V: TRBV28
DNA: TGTGCCAGCAGTTCGGGGGGTTGGGAGGAAAAACTGTTTTTT
CDR3: CASSSGGWEEKLFF